A single sample is the source of the 16 T cell receptor beta chains below, sequenced in a study of control samples from healthy donors and cancer patients (dated by TCRdb to the early 2020s). To prepare the library, the immunoSEQ multiplex PCR assay was applied. TCRdb carries this immuneACCESS record with in-frame sequences only. Its versions omit some clonotypes, under half of them owing to an unresolved V gene in the studies checked, with the rest unexplained. The sample yields roughly 99,000 clones; around 80% were counted once. About 2% of the sample is held by the ten biggest clonotypes. The sample consisted of blood. These TCRs come from a man between 60 and 75 years old in good health.

V and J are TRBV27 and TRBJ1-1, with a tentative D call TRBD1 (6 bases). The CDR3 runs 18 residues. V was cut by 2 bases and J by 0 bases, with 19 bases left in between. Germline V gives CDR1 MNHEY, CDR2 SMNVEV (reference sequence). Here the CDR3 reads CASSLRGGASFMNTEAFF. The CDR3 region has the DNA TGTGCCAGCAGTTTAAGGGGGGGCGCGAGTTTTATGAACACTGAAGCTTTCTTT.

The V call is TRBV3-1 (or the pseudogene TRBV3-2), the J call TRBJ2-3; 9 bases fit TRBD1. V gave up 5 bases and J gave up 1 base; unmatched junction bases: 13. Germline assignment: CDR1 LGHDT and CDR2 YNNKEL (reference sequence). This CDR3 has 18 amino acids. CDR3 sequence: CASSKAGQGRYGTDTQYF. CDR3 coding DNA: TGTGCCAGCAGCAAAGCAGGACAGGGGAGATATGGCACAGATACGCAGTATTTT.

This clone showed up just a few times. CDR3: CASSLAPTSGSSYEQYF. CDR3 bases: TGCGCCAGCAGCTTGGCTCCGACTAGCGGGTCTTCCTACGAGCAGTACTTC. The V and J genes are TRBV5-1 and TRBJ2-7, with 10 nucleotides matching TRBD2. Germline CDR1 is SGHRS and CDR2 is YFSETQ. Losses at the gene ends were 0 bases for V and 1 base for J; bases not matched to a gene: 7. The CDR3 totals 17 residues.

The genes are TRBV5-6 and TRBJ2-7; D perhaps matches TRBD1 (6 bases). V lost 4 bases to trimming and J lost 4 bases, with 12 bases between them. Germline V CDR1 and CDR2: SGHDT, YYEEEE. CDR3 length: 13 residues. This chain's CDR3 is CASSRTGSYEQYF. CDR3 bases: TGTGCCAGCAGCCGAACAGGGTCTTACGAGCAGTACTTC.

The chain combines TRBV6-5 with TRBJ2-1; TRBD1 agrees at 8 bases. The CDR3 extends over 15 amino acids. CDR1 is MNHEY, CDR2 SVGAGI, per germline. V was clipped by 2 bases and J by 2 bases; unmatched bases: 2. DNA of the CDR3: TGTGCCAGCAGTTACGGACAGGGCCCCTACAATGAGCAGTTCTTC. It encodes CASSYGQGPYNEQFF.

There are a few counts of this clone. The rearrangement joins TRBV27 to TRBJ2-3; 11 bases fit TRBD2. V lost 4 bases, J lost 5 bases, and 8 bases stayed unmatched. The germline V gene encodes CDR1 MNHEY and CDR2 SMNVEV (reference sequence). CDR3 length equals 16 residues. CDR3 sequence reads: CASSSFSGGAGDTQYF. For the CDR3, the DNA is TGTGCCAGCAGTTCTTTTAGCGGGGGGGCGGGAGATACGCAGTATTTT.

As regards this clone: Within the sample, other DNA sequences also encode this same CDR3. V usage is TRBV4-2 and J usage is TRBJ2-7, with 11 bases fitting TRBD2. This CDR3 comprises 15 residues. Per the germline V gene, CDR1 is LGHNA and CDR2 is YNFKEQ. The V and J ends lost 7 bases and 1 base, in that order; junction bases with no gene match: 6. CDR3 in DNA: TGTGCCAGCACCAAGGGACTAGCGGCTTCCTACGAGCAGTACTTC. Amino acids: CASTKGLAASYEQYF.

J is TRBJ1-4 and V is TRBV3-1 (or the pseudogene TRBV3-2); tentatively, D is TRBD1 (6 bases). The CDR3 runs 11 residues. The germline V gene has CDR1 LGHDT and CDR2 YNNKEL (reference sequence). The V end lost 8 bases, the J end lost 10 bases, and 11 bases lay between the germline ends. CDR3 protein: CASGQDRKLFF. CDR3 bases: TGTGCCAGCGGTCAGGACAGAAAACTGTTTTTT.

This clone appeared a few times. The rearrangement links TRBV18 to TRBJ2-6; maybe TRBD2 (5 bases). This CDR3 region has 15 residues. Germline CDR1 and CDR2: KGHSH and LQKENI. V was shortened by 0 bases and J by 2 bases, with 5 bases between the two germline ends. CDR3 residues: CASSPPRAGANVLTF. As DNA, the CDR3 is TGTGCCAGCTCACCACCGCGGGCTGGGGCCAACGTCCTGACTTTC. The full variable domain, with the rest looked up from reference TRBV18 and TRBJ2-6, is NAGVMQNPRHLVRRRGQEARLRCSPMKGHSHVYWYRQLPEEGLKFMVYLQKENIIDESGMPKERFSAEFPKEGPSILRIQQVVRGDSAAYFCASSPPRAGANVLTFGAGSRLTVL.

The chain couples TRBV7-9 to TRBJ2-7; D ambiguous. The CDR3 has 14 amino acids. CDR1 SEHNR and CDR2 FQNEAQ come from the germline V gene (reference sequence). V was trimmed by 0 bases and J by 2 bases, leaving 8 bases between them. CDR3 amino acids: CASSLAGQTYEQYF. DNA for the CDR3: TGTGCCAGCAGCTTAGCAGGGCAGACCTACGAGCAGTACTTC.

The V gene is TRBV18, the J gene TRBJ2-4; D is possibly TRBD1 (7 bases). Germline V gene data show CDR1 as KGHSH and CDR2 as LQKENI. V was shortened by 5 bases and J by 0 bases, with 14 bases between the two germline ends. This CDR3 is 16 amino acids long. The CDR3 DNA is TGTGCCAGCTCATCTTCAGGGGGGTTAGCCAAAAACATTCAGTACTTC. Its protein product is CASSSSGGLAKNIQYF.

V is TRBV27 and J is TRBJ2-5, with 12 bases fitting TRBD2. J gave up 5 bases and V 6 bases, and 10 bases lay outside the gene matches. Germline V lookup: CDR1 MNHEY, CDR2 SMNVEV (reference sequence). The CDR3 length is 16 residues. The CDR3 spells CASRKRLAGDGETQYF. CDR3 coding DNA: TGTGCCAGCAGAAAAAGACTAGCGGGAGATGGGGAGACCCAGTACTTC.

This sequence joins TRBV19 and TRBJ2-1; TRBD1 matches 9 bases. The CDR3 sequence is 16 residues long. Trimming at V came to 1 base and at J to 8 bases, leaving 9 bases not matched to a gene. Germline lookup yields CDR1 LNHDA and CDR2 SQIVND (reference sequence). As DNA, the CDR3 is TGTGCCAGTAGTATAGTTAGGGGACAGGGTGGCGATGAGCAGTTCTTC. It yields the protein CASSIVRGQGGDEQFF.

The chain recombines TRBV14 with TRBJ1-2, with TRBD1 matching over 8 bases. J gave up 10 bases and V 1 base, and 11 bases lay outside the gene matches. CDR1 and CDR2 (germline): SGHDN, FVKESK. The CDR3 covers 15 residues. The CDR3 nucleotides are TGTGCCAGCAGCCAAGGTGGACAGGGTCTGGCGCCCTACACCTTC. Its translation is CASSQGGQGLAPYTF.

This chain connects TRBV12-3 or TRBV12-4 to TRBJ2-5, with unresolved D. This CDR3 has 12 amino acids. The V end lost 6 bases, the J end lost 7 bases, and 12 bases lay between the germline ends. The CDR3 region is CASRALLGTQYF. In nucleotides, the CDR3 is TGTGCCAGCAGGGCCCTTCTGGGGACCCAGTACTTC.

The V call is TRBV18, the J call TRBJ2-1; no definite D call. Between the trimmed V and J ends, which lost 4 bases and 3 bases, there was a span of 10 bases. This CDR3 comprises 14 residues. CDR1 is KGHSH, CDR2 LQKENI, per germline. This CDR3 is CASSRFSDYNEQFF. In DNA form, the CDR3 reads TGTGCCAGCTCACGTTTTTCGGACTACAATGAGCAGTTCTTC.